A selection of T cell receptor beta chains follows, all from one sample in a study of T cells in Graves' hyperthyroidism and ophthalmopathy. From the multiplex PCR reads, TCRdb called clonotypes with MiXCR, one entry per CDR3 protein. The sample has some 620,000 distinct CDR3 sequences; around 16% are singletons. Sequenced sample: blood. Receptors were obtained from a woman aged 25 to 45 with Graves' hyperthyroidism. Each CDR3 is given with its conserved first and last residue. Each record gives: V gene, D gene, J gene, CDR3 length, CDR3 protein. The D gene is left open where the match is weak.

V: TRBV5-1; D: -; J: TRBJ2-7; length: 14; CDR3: CASNGDGSSYEQYF
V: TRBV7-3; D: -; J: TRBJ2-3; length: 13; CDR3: CASSLFMEDTQYF
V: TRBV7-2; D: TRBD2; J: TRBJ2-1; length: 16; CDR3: CASSYKGLGSYNEQFF
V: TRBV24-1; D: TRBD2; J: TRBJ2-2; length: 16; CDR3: CASGFRLAGSTGELFF
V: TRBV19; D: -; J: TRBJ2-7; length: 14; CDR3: CASSMQGIANEQYF
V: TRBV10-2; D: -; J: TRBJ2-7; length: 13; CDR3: CASSTGWSYEQYF
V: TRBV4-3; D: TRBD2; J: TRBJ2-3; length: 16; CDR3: CASSQGSLAGSDTQYF
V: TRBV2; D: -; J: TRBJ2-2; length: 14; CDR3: CARQEGVNTGELFF
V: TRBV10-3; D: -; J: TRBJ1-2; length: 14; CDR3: CAIRAWQVGYGYTF
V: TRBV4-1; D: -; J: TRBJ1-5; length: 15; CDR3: CASGSTGTPNQPQHF
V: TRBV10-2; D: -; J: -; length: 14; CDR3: CASSSSGYYNEQYF
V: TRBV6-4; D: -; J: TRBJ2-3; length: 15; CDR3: CASSDSMGGTDTQYF
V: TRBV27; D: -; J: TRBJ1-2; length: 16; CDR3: CAIANLGQPLNYGYTF
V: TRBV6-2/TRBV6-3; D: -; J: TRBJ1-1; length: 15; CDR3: CASSYVGDMNTEAFF